This T cell receptor beta chain is from a study of T cells in Graves' hyperthyroidism and ophthalmopathy. Stable Graves' hyperthyroidism meant no ophthalmopathy progression within 18 months. About this clonotype: Its antigen is as yet unknown.

Regions amplified from RNA transcripts were the TCR beta CDR3 regions. During a first-round RT-PCR of the TCR CDR3, the HTBI primer set was used. Using its own MiXCR run on the multiplex PCR reads, TCRdb lists one record per CDR3 protein. Among under 400,000 distinct CDR3 sequences, 21% were seen once, and the ten largest hold around 48%. The V gene's germline CDR1 is LGHDT and CDR2 YNNKEL (reference sequence). The CDR3 has 15 amino acids. The V and J ends lost 6 bases and 3 bases, in that order; junction bases with no gene match: 6. Overall study findings and caveats: Separating ophthalmopathy from stable hyperthyroidism was achieved by a 13 V-J model.

The chain links TRBV3-1 to TRBJ2-7; TRBD2 matches at 12 bases. This TCR was sampled from a woman in her forties or fifties with Graves' hyperthyroidism. Sequenced sample: blood. CDR3 sequence reads: CASSRLAGEVYEQYF. The CDR3 region has the DNA TGTGCCAGCAGTCGACTAGCGGGAGAGGTCTACGAGCAGTACTTC.